The clone carrying this T cell receptor beta chain has only one observation. The CDR3 extends over 13 amino acids. Trimming removed 5 bases at V and 5 bases at J, with 10 bases between. Per germline, CDR1 MNHEY and CDR2 SVGEGT. These data are taken from a study of blood T cell repertoires in COVID-19. Background on the study: Some COVID-19 samples were acute and others convalescent; all came from the United States, Italy and Spain. T cells, B-cell-depleted T cells, or PBMCs provided the cDNA or gDNA that served as material.

As handled by the study authors: Reference gene primer amplification gave nucleated cell count estimates. Assay: immunoSEQ multiplex PCR; the TCRdb copy retains only in-frame clones and omits some. The V and J calls and clone size were taken over from that table, and D and trimming were inferred from the DNA. The table includes about 160,000 clones, approximately 81% detected once. The chain joins TRBV6-2 or TRBV6-3 to TRBJ2-1, with D possibly TRBD1 on 5 matching bases. The material sequenced was peripheral blood. This TCR was sampled from a middle-aged man with acute or convalescent COVID-19. CDR3 sequence: CASSPTDHNEQFF. CDR3 DNA sequence: TGTGCCAGCAGTCCGACAGATCACAATGAGCAGTTCTTC.